This T cell receptor (beta chain) stems from a study of CD8+CD57+ T cells in acquired aplastic anemia (dated by TCRdb to between 2018 and 2020). Regarding the study in general: A mean of about 3.2 ug of DNA, ranging from about 0.19 to 30 ug, was extracted from sorted CD4+ and CD8+ cells. An average of roughly 10 million reads for CD4+ cells and 11.0 million reads for CD8+ cells was obtained from healthy donor samples.

Genomic DNA was used as template for profiling of TCR beta VDJ combinations and CDR3 sequences. An Illumina HiSeq 2000 was the platform used for TCR repertoire sequencing. In the authors' own workflow: TRBV/TRBJ rearrangement plots, CDR3 size and DJ length profiles, and Simpson's diversity index were used to evaluate the repertoires. The most abundant DNA sequence in the deep sequencing data was taken as the immunodominant clone. CDR3 amino acid sequences were screened for sharing across subjects and compared with published repertoires and the VDJdb database. TCRdb took the public reads, trimmed them with fastp at Q25, ran MiXCR for clone calling and kept in-frame beta chains. Every CDR3 protein is listed once, alongside the most common genes and DNA of its rows. The authors' filters were not applied to this entry. Present in this sample are some 220,000 distinct CDR3 sequences, almost 35% of which were seen just once. The top ten clones comprise approximately 1.2% of the sample.

In the study, sorted CD4+ and CD8+ blood T cells from patients with severe aplastic anemia and from healthy subjects underwent deep sequencing of TCR repertoires. Ficoll-Paque density gradient centrifugation was used to isolate peripheral blood mononuclear cells. Before DNA extraction, CD4+ and CD8+ T cells were sorted by FACS or by magnetic beads. This clonotype was found a few times. No antigen is known for it. A junction boundary mismatches the germline segment, possibly from a read error. The study at large found these results: Over 25 CD8+ CDR3 sequences were found in both patients and controls but appeared to be highly expressed in patients and within the immunodominant clones of the patients. Between patients and healthy controls, no significant difference in CD8+ Simpson's diversity was found (P=0.060).

The sequencing sample was made of sorted CD4+, CD8+, or CD8+CD57+ T cells (not recorded which) from PBMCs. The sequence was collected from a human donor in good health, serving as a control.

CDR3 reads: CSVEGQGAFF. The DNA sequence is given as TGCAGCGTAGAAGGACAGGGGGCTTTCTTT. The rearranged chain carries TRBV29-1 and TRBJ1-1; TRBD1 lines up with 9 middle nucleotides. Sequences SQVTM (CDR1) and ANQGSEA (CDR2) are obtained from the germline V gene. The CDR3 runs 10 residues from the cysteine to the phenylalanine. The sequence is cut down to CDR3 DNA, 30 bases in frame from base 1.